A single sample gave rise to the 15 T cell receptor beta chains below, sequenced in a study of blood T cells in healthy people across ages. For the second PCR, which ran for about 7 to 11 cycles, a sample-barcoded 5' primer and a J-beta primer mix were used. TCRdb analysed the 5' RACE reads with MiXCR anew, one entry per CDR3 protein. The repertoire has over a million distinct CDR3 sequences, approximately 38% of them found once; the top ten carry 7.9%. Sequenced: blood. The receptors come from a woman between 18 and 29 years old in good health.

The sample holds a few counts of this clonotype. CDR3 protein: CSALVPTGLLRGNTEAFF. The CDR3, as DNA: TGCAGTGCTCTGGTCCCGACGGGGCTCCTTAGGGGGAACACTGAAGCTTTCTTT. The V and J genes are TRBV20-1 and TRBJ1-1, with D tentatively TRBD1 (5 bases). CDR3 length equals 18 residues. Deletions cut 5 bases from V and 1 base from J, with 26 bases between. From germline, CDR1 is DFQATT and CDR2 SNEGSKA (reference sequence).

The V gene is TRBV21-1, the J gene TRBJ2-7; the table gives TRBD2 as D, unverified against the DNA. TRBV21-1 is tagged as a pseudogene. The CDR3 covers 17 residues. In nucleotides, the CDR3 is TGTGCCAGCAGCGCGAAGGAGGAGTGCCAAGCCGGCTACGAGCAGTACTTC. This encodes CASSAKEECQAGYEQYF.

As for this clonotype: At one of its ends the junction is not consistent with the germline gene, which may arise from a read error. CDR3 DNA sequence: TGCGCCAGCACCTTGGAGGAGAAGCAGTTCTTC. Its protein product is CASTLEEKQFF. The V and J genes are TRBV5-1 and TRBJ2-1; D perhaps matches TRBD2 (5 bases). Germline V gene data show CDR1 as SGHRS and CDR2 as YFSETQ. The length of the CDR3 is 11 residues.

In DNA, the CDR3 is TGCAGCGCCTCCCGACCAGGGGAGAAGACCCAGTACTTC. Translating gives CSASRPGEKTQYF. The chain recombines TRBV29-1 with TRBJ2-5, with a weak D call TRBD1 (6 bases). The V gene's germline CDR1 is SQVTM and CDR2 ANQGSEA. This CDR3 is 13 amino acids long. V lost 7 bases and J 6 bases, leaving 18 bases between the germline ends. Based on the CDR3 plus reference TRBV29-1 and TRBJ2-5, the full variable domain is SAVISQKPSRDICQRGTSLTIQCQVDSQVTMMFWYRQQPGQSLTLIATANQGSEATYESGFVIDKFPISRPNLTFSTLTVSNMSPEDSSIYLCSASRPGEKTQYFGPGTRLLVL.

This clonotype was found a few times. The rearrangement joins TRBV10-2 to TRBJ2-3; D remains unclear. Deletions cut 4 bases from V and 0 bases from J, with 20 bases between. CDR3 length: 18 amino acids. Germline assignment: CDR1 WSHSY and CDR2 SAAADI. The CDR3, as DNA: TGCGCCAGCAGTGCGGAGCCTATAATCCTAAAAAGCACAGATACGCAGTATTTT. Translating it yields CASSAEPIILKSTDTQYF.

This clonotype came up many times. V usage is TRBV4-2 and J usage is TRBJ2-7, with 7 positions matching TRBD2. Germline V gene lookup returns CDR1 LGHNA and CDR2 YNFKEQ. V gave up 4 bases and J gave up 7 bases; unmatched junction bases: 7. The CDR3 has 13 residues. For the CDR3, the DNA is TGTGCCAGCAGCCCGACGGGAGGAAATGAGCAGTACTTC. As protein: CASSPTGGNEQYF.

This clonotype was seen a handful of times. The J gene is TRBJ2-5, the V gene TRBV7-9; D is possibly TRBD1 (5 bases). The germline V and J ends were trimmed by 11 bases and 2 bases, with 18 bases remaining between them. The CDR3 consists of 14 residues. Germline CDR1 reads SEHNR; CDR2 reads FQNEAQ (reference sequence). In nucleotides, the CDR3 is TGTGCCGCCTCAAGGGGTCCCTCTCAAGAGACCCAGTACTTC. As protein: CAASRGPSQETQYF. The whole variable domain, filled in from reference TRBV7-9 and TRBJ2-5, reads DTGVSQNPRHKITKRGQNVTFRCDPISEHNRLYWYRQTLGQGPEFLTYFQNEAQLEKSRLLSDRFSAERPKGSFSTLEIQRTEQGDSAMYLCAASRGPSQETQYFGPGTRLLVL.

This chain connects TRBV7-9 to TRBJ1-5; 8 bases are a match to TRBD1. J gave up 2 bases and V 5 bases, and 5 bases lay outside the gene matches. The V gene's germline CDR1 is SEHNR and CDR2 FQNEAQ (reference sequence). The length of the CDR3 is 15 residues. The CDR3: CASSGQGYGNQPQHF. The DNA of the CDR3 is TGTGCCAGCAGCGGACAGGGTTACGGCAATCAGCCCCAGCATTTT.

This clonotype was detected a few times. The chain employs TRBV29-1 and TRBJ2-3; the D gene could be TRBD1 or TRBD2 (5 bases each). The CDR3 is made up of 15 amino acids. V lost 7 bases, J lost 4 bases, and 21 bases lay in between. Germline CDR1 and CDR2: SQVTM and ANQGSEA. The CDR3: CSGRGWQGGADTQYF. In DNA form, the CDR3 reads TGCAGCGGAAGAGGGTGGCAGGGTGGCGCAGATACGCAGTATTTT.

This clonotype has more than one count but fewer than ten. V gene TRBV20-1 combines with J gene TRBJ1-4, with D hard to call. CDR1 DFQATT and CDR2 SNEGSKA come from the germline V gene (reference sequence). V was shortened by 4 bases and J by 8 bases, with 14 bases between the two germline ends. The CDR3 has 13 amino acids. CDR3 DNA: TGCAGTGCTAAGGTTGGAGGATACGAAAAACTGTTTTTT. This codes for CSAKVGGYEKLFF.

CDR3 bases: TGCGCCAGCAGCTTGACCGGGCTAACCACAGATACGCAGTATTTT. This translates into CASSLTGLTTDTQYF. This rearrangement joins TRBV5-1 to TRBJ2-3; D gene ambiguous. The CDR3 contains 15 residues. V was clipped by 1 base and J by 2 bases, with 11 bases between them. CDR1 and CDR2 from the germline V gene are SGHRS and YFSETQ.

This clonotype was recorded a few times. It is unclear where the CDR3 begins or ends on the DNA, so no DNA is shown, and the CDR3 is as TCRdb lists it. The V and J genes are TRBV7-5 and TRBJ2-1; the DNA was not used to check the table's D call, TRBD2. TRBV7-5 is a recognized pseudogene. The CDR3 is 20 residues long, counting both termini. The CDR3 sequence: CISVSEASGLGRQSYNEQFF.

CDR3 region: CASSSERISYNEQFF. CDR3 in DNA: TGTGCCAGCAGCTCTGAGCGGATCTCCTACAATGAGCAGTTCTTC. This chain links TRBV12-3 or TRBV12-4 with TRBJ2-1, with D possibly TRBD2 on 5 matching bases. The CDR3 has 15 residues. The V and J ends lost 6 bases and 0 bases respectively, with 12 bases between them.

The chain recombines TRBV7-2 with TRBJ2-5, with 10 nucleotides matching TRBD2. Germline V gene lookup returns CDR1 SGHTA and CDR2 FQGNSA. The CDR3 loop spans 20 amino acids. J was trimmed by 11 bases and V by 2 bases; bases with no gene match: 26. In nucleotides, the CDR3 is TGTGCCAGCAGCTTAAAAGCGGGAGGGCTAGCAGCGGCTCTTTGGAATGAGCAGTACTTC. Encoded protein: CASSLKAGGLAAALWNEQYF. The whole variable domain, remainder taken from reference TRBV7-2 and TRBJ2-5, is GAGVSQSPSNKVTEKGKDVELRCDPISGHTALYWYRQSLGQGLEFLIYFQGNSAPDKSGLPSDRFSAERTGGSVSTLTIQRTQQEDSAVYLCASSLKAGGLAAALWNEQYFGPGTRLLVL.

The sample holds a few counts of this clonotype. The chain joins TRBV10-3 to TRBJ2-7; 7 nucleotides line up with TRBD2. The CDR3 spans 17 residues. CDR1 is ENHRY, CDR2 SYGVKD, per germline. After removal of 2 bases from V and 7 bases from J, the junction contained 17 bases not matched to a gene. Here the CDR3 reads CAISERTSGLSYNEQYF. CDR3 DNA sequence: TGTGCCATCAGTGAGCGGACTAGTGGGTTATCCTACAATGAGCAGTACTTC.